These 21 T cell receptor beta chains were all obtained from the same sample, sequenced in a study of beta chain features in type 1 diabetes (dated by TCRdb to about 2018). The library was made by the immunoSEQ multiplex PCR assay. The High Capacity cDNA Reverse Transcription Kit was used to reverse transcribe all of the isolated RNA, meaning that expressed TCRB transcripts were what got sequenced. TCRdb holds this immuneACCESS table with in-frame rearrangements only. Some clones are missing; in checked studies, unresolved V genes explain under half, and the rest has no known cause. The sample records under 450,000 clones, around 15% of which are singletons. Together, the top ten hold under 0.02% of the sample. The sequenced material came from naive CD4+ T cells from blood. What the cell subset or site label conveys for this sample: true naive CD4+ T cells. Source of these receptors: a woman aged 18-35 years in good health.

Only a few counts were recorded for this clone. The chain is built from TRBV4-1 and TRBJ2-5; 9 nucleotides match TRBD2. Losses at the gene ends were 0 bases for V and 2 bases for J; bases not matched to a gene: 4. Germline V lookup: CDR1 MGHRA, CDR2 YSYEKL. The CDR3 length is 16 residues. CDR3: CASSQDSGRAQETQYF. The CDR3 DNA follows: TGCGCCAGCAGCCAAGATAGCGGGAGAGCTCAAGAGACCCAGTACTTC.

The chain is built from TRBV9 and TRBJ2-2; 12 bases match TRBD2. CDR1 is SGDLS, CDR2 YYNGEE, per germline. Trimming cost V 4 bases and J 5 bases; bases outside gene matches: 3. This CDR3 is built from 15 residues. In DNA form, the CDR3 reads TGTGCCAGCAGCCTGGGGACTAGCGGGACCGGGGAGCTGTTTTTT. Encoded protein: CASSLGTSGTGELFF.

This chain links TRBV19 with TRBJ1-2; 8 bases fit TRBD1. This CDR3 is built from 16 residues. Germline loops: CDR1 LNHDA, CDR2 SQIVND (reference sequence). V lost 10 bases, J lost 6 bases, and 19 bases stayed unmatched. In nucleotides, the CDR3 is TGTGCCACCGCGGGGGCCAGGGGGCGCGTCCGTCATGGCTACACCTTC. As protein: CATAGARGRVRHGYTF.

This chain connects TRBV30 to TRBJ2-7; TRBD2 aligns across 13 bases. The CDR3 is made up of 15 amino acids. With 2 bases clipped from V and 5 bases from J, the junction kept 6 bases outside the gene matches. Germline V gene lookup returns CDR1 GTSNPN and CDR2 SVGIG (reference sequence). The CDR3 DNA is TGTGCCTGGAGTTCGGGACTAGCGGGAAACAACGAGCAGTACTTC. Its translation: CAWSSGLAGNNEQYF. The full variable domain, in which reference TRBV30 and TRBJ2-7 provide the parts outside the CDR3, is SQTIHQWPATLVQPVGSPLSLECTVEGTSNPNLYWYRQAAGRGLQLLFYSVGIGQISSEVPQNLSASRPQDRQFILSSKKLLLSDSGFYLCAWSSGLAGNNEQYFGPGTRLTVT.

The chain recombines TRBV4-3 with TRBJ1-1; 8 nucleotides agree with TRBD1. Germline values: CDR1 LGHNA, CDR2 YSLEER. With 2 bases clipped from V and 5 bases from J, the junction kept 4 bases outside the gene matches. This CDR3 is built from 14 residues. CDR3 sequence: CASSQYRGYTEAFF. CDR3 DNA sequence: TGCGCCAGCAGCCAATACAGGGGGTATACTGAAGCTTTCTTT.

V and J are TRBV18 and TRBJ2-5; D possibly corresponds to TRBD1 (7 bases). V lost 5 bases and J lost 4, with 20 bases in between. This CDR3 has 16 amino acids. Germline V lookup: CDR1 KGHSH, CDR2 LQKENI. The CDR3 spells CASSEADRAGSETQYF. The CDR3 region has the DNA TGTGCCAGCTCAGAAGCAGACAGGGCGGGATCAGAGACCCAGTACTTC. The whole variable domain, filled in from reference TRBV18 and TRBJ2-5, reads NAGVMQNPRHLVRRRGQEARLRCSPMKGHSHVYWYRQLPEEGLKFMVYLQKENIIDESGMPKERFSAEFPKEGPSILRIQQVVRGDSAAYFCASSEADRAGSETQYFGPGTRLLVL.

V usage is TRBV25-1 and J usage is TRBJ2-3; D remains unclear. This CDR3 spans 12 amino acids. The V gene's germline CDR1 is MGHDK and CDR2 SYGVNS. The V gene lost 2 bases and the J gene lost 3 bases, with 3 bases spanning the gap. CDR3 sequence reads: CASSELTDTQYF. The CDR3 DNA sequence: TGTGCCAGCAGTGAACTTACAGATACGCAGTATTTT. The full variable domain, with the rest looked up from reference TRBV25-1 and TRBJ2-3, is EADIYQTPRYLVIGTGKKITLECSQTMGHDKMYWYQQDPGMELHLIHYSYGVNSTEKGDLSSESTVSRIRTEHFPLTLESARPSHTSQYLCASSELTDTQYFGPGTRLTVL.

This chain connects TRBV30 to TRBJ1-1; unclear D gene. Germline assignment: CDR1 GTSNPN and CDR2 SVGIG (reference sequence). Trimming took 2 bases from V and 4 from J, leaving 14 bases between them. There are 14 residues in the CDR3. The CDR3 nucleotides are TGTGCCTGGAGTCTCTTACTCTCGGGCACTGAAGCTTTCTTT. Translated: CAWSLLLSGTEAFF.

This clone has just a few counts. The gene calls are TRBV28 and TRBJ2-6; no definite D call. The CDR3 is 14 amino acids. V dropped 3 bases and J dropped 2 bases, with 5 bases sitting between them. Germline CDR1 and CDR2: MDHEN and SYDVKM. DNA for the CDR3: TGTGCCAGCAGTTTTCCCGCTGGGGCCAACGTCCTGACTTTC. It yields the protein CASSFPAGANVLTF.

This clone has just a few counts. The V and J genes are TRBV5-1 and TRBJ2-6; 7 nucleotides line up with TRBD1. Germline values: CDR1 SGHRS, CDR2 YFSETQ. The CDR3 loop spans 16 amino acids. Losses at the gene ends were 0 bases for V and 3 bases for J; bases not matched to a gene: 3. The CDR3 reads CASSLETGVGANVLTF. Here the CDR3 DNA reads TGCGCCAGCAGCTTGGAAACAGGGGTTGGGGCCAACGTCCTGACTTTC.

This clone turned up a few times. The chain couples TRBV7-2 to TRBJ2-7; 10 nucleotides line up with TRBD2. Germline V gene data show CDR1 as SGHTA and CDR2 as FQGNSA. The CDR3 has 15 amino acids. V was pared by 5 bases and J by 7 bases, with 11 bases of the junction left unmatched. CDR3 loop: CASSTRLAGVREQYF. The CDR3 DNA follows: TGTGCCAGCAGCACTCGGCTAGCGGGAGTAAGGGAGCAGTACTTC. Combining the CDR3 with reference TRBV7-2 and TRBJ2-7 gives the whole variable domain GAGVSQSPSNKVTEKGKDVELRCDPISGHTALYWYRQSLGQGLEFLIYFQGNSAPDKSGLPSDRFSAERTGGSVSTLTIQRTQQEDSAVYLCASSTRLAGVREQYFGPGTRLTVT.

V is TRBV18 and J is TRBJ2-7, with 8 bases matching TRBD2. CDR3 length: 15 amino acids. Trimming cost V 8 bases and J 4 bases; bases outside gene matches: 13. The germline gives CDR1 KGHSH, CDR2 LQKENI. The CDR3 reads CASTAPGLVGYEQYF. CDR3 nucleotide sequence: TGTGCCAGCACGGCCCCGGGACTAGTAGGGTACGAGCAGTACTTC.

This clone was recorded only once. CDR3 in DNA: TGTGCCAGCACCCCCCAGAGCGGGAGCTCCTACAATGAGCAGTTCTTC. Protein product: CASTPQSGSSYNEQFF. This chain uses TRBV7-9 with TRBJ2-1; 8 bases align to TRBD2. The junction had 8 bases not matched to a gene; V was cut back by 7 bases and J by 0 bases. Germline CDR1 and CDR2: SEHNR and FQNEAQ (reference sequence). This CDR3 is built from 16 residues.

This clone was counted between two and nine times. V usage is TRBV29-1 and J usage is TRBJ1-1; D gene ambiguous. Germline loops: CDR1 SQVTM, CDR2 ANQGSEA. The CDR3 sequence is 13 residues long. Trimming took 4 bases from V and 3 from J, leaving 12 bases between them. The CDR3 loop reads CSVVIYSYTEAFF. CDR3 bases: TGCAGCGTTGTGATCTACAGTTACACTGAAGCTTTCTTT.

This clone has a handful of counts. This sample also contains other DNA sequences that code for the same CDR3. The chain is built from TRBV5-1 and TRBJ2-5; D call uncertain. CDR3 size: 13 residues. V was clipped by 5 bases and J by 2 bases, with 10 bases between them. The germline V gene has CDR1 SGHRS and CDR2 YFSETQ. CDR3 nucleotides: TGCGCCAGCAGTCAGAGCGCACAAGAGACCCAGTACTTC. Its translation is CASSQSAQETQYF.

The chain is built from TRBV5-1 and TRBJ1-2, with 9 bases matching TRBD1. This CDR3 spans 16 amino acids. V dropped 3 bases and J dropped 6; count of bases not matched to a gene: 12. The germline CDR1 and CDR2 sequences are SGHRS and YFSETQ. The CDR3 nucleotides are TGCGCCAGCAGCTCAACGGGACAGGGAGGAGCGGATGGCTACACCTTC. The encoded protein is CASSSTGQGGADGYTF.

This clone appeared a few times. This chain links TRBV5-1 with TRBJ2-7, with 9 bases identical to TRBD2. V shed 3 bases and J 5 bases; nucleotides not matched to a gene: 9. The CDR3 contains 15 residues. Germline V gives CDR1 SGHRS, CDR2 YFSETQ. CDR3 residues: CASSSDAGGPHEQYF. CDR3 bases: TGCGCCAGCAGCTCCGACGCGGGAGGGCCCCACGAGCAGTACTTC.

This clone turned up a few times. The chain employs TRBV28 and TRBJ2-3; D is possibly TRBD2 (6 bases). V was clipped by 11 bases and J by 6 bases, with 18 bases between them. The CDR3 sequence is 13 residues long. In germline, CDR1 is MDHEN, CDR2 SYDVKM. In nucleotides, the CDR3 is TGTGCCTCGACTATGGCGGGACGGGATACGCAGTATTTT. Translated: CASTMAGRDTQYF. The full variable domain, in which reference TRBV28 and TRBJ2-3 provide the parts outside the CDR3, is DVKVTQSSRYLVKRTGEKVFLECVQDMDHENMFWYRQDPGLGLRLIYFSYDVKMKEKGDIPEGYSVSREKKERFSLILESASTNQTSMYLCASTMAGRDTQYFGPGTRLTVL.

The rearrangement links TRBV9 to TRBJ2-7; TRBD2 matches at 8 bases. Germline V gives CDR1 SGDLS, CDR2 YYNGEE. This CDR3 contains 16 residues. V shed 1 base and J 3 bases; nucleotides not matched to a gene: 9. CDR3 amino acids: CASSVTESGRFYEQYF. The DNA for the CDR3 is TGTGCCAGCAGCGTAACAGAGAGCGGGAGATTCTACGAGCAGTACTTC. The full variable domain, in which reference TRBV9 and TRBJ2-7 provide the parts outside the CDR3, is DSGVTQTPKHLITATGQRVTLRCSPRSGDLSVYWYQQSLDQGLQFLIQYYNGEERAKGNILERFSAQQFPDLHSELNLSSLELGDSALYFCASSVTESGRFYEQYFGPGTRLTVT.

V usage is TRBV5-1 and J usage is TRBJ2-2; the match to TRBD2 covers 7 bases. This CDR3 is built from 16 residues. Trimming removed 6 bases from V and 4 bases from J; junction bases left unmatched: 12. The germline CDR1 and CDR2 sequences are SGHRS and YFSETQ. This CDR3 is CASTLLPGGGTGELFF. The DNA for the CDR3 is TGCGCCAGCACCCTTCTCCCGGGGGGTGGCACCGGGGAGCTGTTTTTT. Full variable domain (missing parts from reference TRBV5-1 and TRBJ2-2): KAGVTQTPRYLIKTRGQQVTLSCSPISGHRSVSWYQQTPGQGLQFLFEYFSETQRNKGNFPGRFSGRQFSNSRSEMNVSTLELGDSALYLCASTLLPGGGTGELFFGEGSRLTVL.

The J gene is TRBJ2-3, the V gene TRBV28, with D possibly matching TRBD1 (5 bases). V lost 3 bases, J lost 14 bases, and 15 bases lay in between. Germline values: CDR1 MDHEN, CDR2 SYDVKM. The CDR3 is 12 residues long. The CDR3, as DNA: TGTGCCAGCAGTTTTGGGTCAGGTCAGGGGTATTTT. Encoded protein: CASSFGSGQGYF. The full variable domain, with the rest looked up from reference TRBV28 and TRBJ2-3, is DVKVTQSSRYLVKRTGEKVFLECVQDMDHENMFWYRQDPGLGLRLIYFSYDVKMKEKGDIPEGYSVSREKKERFSLILESASTNQTSMYLCASSFGSGQGYFGPGTRLTVL.